This TCR beta chain was identified during a study of shared clonotypes between healthy human individuals. Looking at the study overall: Samples came from a couple of female and a few male donors aged 18 to 49. Each donor contributed plates that comprised three CD4 naive, three CD4 memory, two CD8 naive and one CD8 memory. Points from the study as a whole: Clonotype sharing among the donors was expected to vary with sequencing depth.

The J segment lost 2 bases and the V segment lost 1 base, leaving 2 bases of the junction unmatched. This CDR3 is 15 amino acids long. Per germline, CDR1 MDHEN and CDR2 SYDVKM. As for this clone: Its matching antigen is unknown.

Here immunoSEQ multiplex PCR was the method, and the copy in TCRdb shows in-frame clones only, minus some. The data contain hundreds of thousands of clones, roughly 96% of them singletons. Selected positively for CCR7 and CD45RO-negative, naive CD8 cells excluded terminally differentiated effector memory CD45RA+ cells. Participating donors were healthy, HIV-negative adults free of recent acute infections or vaccinations. What was sequenced was naive CD8+ T cells sorted from blood. The clonotype originates from a woman in her thirties in good health. The chain joins TRBV28 to TRBJ2-3; 8 positions match TRBD2. For the CDR3, the DNA is TGTGCCAGCAGTTTATTTAGCGGGGCCACAGATACGCAGTATTTT. Its translation: CASSLFSGATDTQYF.